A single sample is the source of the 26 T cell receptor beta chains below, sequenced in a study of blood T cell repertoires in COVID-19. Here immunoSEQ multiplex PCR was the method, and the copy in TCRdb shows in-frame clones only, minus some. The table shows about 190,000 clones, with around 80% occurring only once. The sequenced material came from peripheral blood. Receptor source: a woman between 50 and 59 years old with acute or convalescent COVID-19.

The CDR3 DNA reads TGTGCCAGCAGCTTGCTAAATGAGCAGTTCTTC. Its translation: CASSLLNEQFF. The gene calls are TRBV5-6 and TRBJ2-1; D remains unclear. V lost 1 base and J lost 7, with 3 bases in between. The CDR3 extends over 11 amino acids. The V gene's germline CDR1 is SGHDT and CDR2 YYEEEE.

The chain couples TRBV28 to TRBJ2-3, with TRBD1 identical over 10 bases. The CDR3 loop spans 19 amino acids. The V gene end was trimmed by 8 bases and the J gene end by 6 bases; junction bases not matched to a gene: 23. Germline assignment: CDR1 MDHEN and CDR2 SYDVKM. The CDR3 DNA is TGTGCCAGCGACCTAGCCCCCTCTGCTCCGGGACAGGGGATTGATACGCAGTATTTT. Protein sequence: CASDLAPSAPGQGIDTQYF. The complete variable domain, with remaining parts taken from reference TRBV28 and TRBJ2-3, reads DVKVTQSSRYLVKRTGEKVFLECVQDMDHENMFWYRQDPGLGLRLIYFSYDVKMKEKGDIPEGYSVSREKKERFSLILESASTNQTSMYLCASDLAPSAPGQGIDTQYFGPGTRLTVL.

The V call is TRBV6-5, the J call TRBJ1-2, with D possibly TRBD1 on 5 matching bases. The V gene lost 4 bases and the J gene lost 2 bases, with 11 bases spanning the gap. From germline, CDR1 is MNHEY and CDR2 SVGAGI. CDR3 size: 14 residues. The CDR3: CASSSPRGNYGYTF. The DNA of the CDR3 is TGTGCCAGCAGTTCCCCGCGGGGGAACTATGGCTACACCTTC.

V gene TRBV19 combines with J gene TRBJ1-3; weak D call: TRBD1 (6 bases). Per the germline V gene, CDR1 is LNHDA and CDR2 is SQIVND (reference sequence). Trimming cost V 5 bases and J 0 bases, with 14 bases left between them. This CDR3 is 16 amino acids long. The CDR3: CASSLPTTGSGNTIYF. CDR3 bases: TGTGCCAGTAGTCTCCCAACGACAGGCTCTGGAAACACCATATATTTT. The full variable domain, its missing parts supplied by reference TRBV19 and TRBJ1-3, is DGGITQSPKYLFRKEGQNVTLSCEQNLNHDAMYWYRQDPGQGLRLIYYSQIVNDFQKGDIAEGYSVSREKKESFPLTVTSAQKNPTAFYLCASSLPTTGSGNTIYFGEGSWLTVV.

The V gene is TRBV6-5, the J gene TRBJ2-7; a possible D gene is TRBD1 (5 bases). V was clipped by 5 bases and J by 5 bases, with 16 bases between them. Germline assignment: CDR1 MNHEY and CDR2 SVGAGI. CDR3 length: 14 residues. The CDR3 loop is CASSPFQGVDEQYF. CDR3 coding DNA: TGTGCCAGCAGTCCCTTTCAGGGCGTCGACGAGCAGTACTTC.

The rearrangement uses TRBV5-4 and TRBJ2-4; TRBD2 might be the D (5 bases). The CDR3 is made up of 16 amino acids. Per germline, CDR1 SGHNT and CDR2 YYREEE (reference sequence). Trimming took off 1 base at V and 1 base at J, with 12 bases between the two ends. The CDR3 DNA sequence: TGTGCCAGCAGCTTGTCGGACTCCCCTGCCAAAAACATTCAGTACTTC. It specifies CASSLSDSPAKNIQYF.

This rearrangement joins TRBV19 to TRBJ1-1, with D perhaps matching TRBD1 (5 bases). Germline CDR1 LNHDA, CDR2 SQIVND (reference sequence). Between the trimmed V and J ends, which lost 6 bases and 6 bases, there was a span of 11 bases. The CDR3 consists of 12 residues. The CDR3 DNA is TGTGCCAGTAGCGCAGGGTTGGCTGAAGCTTTCTTT. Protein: CASSAGLAEAFF.

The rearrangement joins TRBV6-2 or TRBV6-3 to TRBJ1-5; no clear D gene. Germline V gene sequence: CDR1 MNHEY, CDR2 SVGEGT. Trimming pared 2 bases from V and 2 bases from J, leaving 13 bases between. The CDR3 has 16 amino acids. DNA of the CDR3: TGTGCCAGCAGTTACACGGGTCAGACGGGCAATCAGCCCCAGCATTTT. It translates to CASSYTGQTGNQPQHF.

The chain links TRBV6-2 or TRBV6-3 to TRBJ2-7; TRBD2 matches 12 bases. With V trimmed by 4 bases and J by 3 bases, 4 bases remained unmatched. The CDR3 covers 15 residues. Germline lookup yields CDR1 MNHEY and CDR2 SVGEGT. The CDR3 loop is CASSSQLAGGYEQYF. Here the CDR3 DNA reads TGTGCCAGCAGTTCCCAACTAGCGGGGGGCTACGAGCAGTACTTC.

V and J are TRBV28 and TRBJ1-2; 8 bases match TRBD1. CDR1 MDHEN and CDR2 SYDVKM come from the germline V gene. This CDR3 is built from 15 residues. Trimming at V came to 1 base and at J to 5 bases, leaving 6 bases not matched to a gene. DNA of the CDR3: TGTGCCAGCAGTTTATCCCGCACAGGGGGGTATGGCTACACCTTC. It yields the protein CASSLSRTGGYGYTF.

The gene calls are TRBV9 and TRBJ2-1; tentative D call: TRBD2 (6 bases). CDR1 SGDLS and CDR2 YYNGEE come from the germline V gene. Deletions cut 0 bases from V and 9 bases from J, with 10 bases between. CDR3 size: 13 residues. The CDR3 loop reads CASSVDGRSEQFF. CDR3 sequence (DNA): TGTGCCAGCAGCGTAGATGGGAGGAGTGAGCAGTTCTTC.

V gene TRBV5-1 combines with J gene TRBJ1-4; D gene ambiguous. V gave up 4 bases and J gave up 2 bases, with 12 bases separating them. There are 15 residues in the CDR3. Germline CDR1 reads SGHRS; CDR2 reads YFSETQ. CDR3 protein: CASSPSGSTNEKLFF. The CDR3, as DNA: TGCGCCAGCAGCCCTAGTGGGTCGACTAATGAAAAACTGTTTTTT.

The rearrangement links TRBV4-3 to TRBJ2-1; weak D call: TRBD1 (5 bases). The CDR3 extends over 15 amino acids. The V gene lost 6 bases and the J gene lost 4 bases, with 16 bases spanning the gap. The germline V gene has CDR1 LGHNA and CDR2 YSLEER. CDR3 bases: TGCGCCAGCAGTCAGGGCAGGGCCGTTTACAATGAGCAGTTCTTC. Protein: CASSQGRAVYNEQFF.

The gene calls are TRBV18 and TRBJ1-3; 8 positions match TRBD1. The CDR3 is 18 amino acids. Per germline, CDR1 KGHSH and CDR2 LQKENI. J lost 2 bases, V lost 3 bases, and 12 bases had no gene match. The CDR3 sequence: CASSPLSTPGGTGNTIYF. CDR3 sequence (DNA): TGTGCCAGCTCACCTCTCTCAACCCCAGGGGGCACTGGAAACACCATATATTTT.

CDR3 sequence (DNA): TGTGCCAGCAGCTTAGAAGGGGTTCAGCCCCAGCATTTT. This translates into CASSLEGVQPQHF. The J gene is TRBJ1-5, the V gene TRBV7-9; D may be TRBD1 (5 bases). There are 13 residues in the CDR3. Germline values: CDR1 SEHNR, CDR2 FQNEAQ (reference sequence). The V and J ends lost 1 base and 6 bases respectively, with 7 bases between them.

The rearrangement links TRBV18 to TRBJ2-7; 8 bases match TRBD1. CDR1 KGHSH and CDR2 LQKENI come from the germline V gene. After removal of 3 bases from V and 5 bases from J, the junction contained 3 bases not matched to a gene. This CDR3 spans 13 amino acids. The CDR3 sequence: CASSPDRVNEQYF. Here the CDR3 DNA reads TGTGCCAGCTCACCGGACAGGGTTAACGAGCAGTACTTC.

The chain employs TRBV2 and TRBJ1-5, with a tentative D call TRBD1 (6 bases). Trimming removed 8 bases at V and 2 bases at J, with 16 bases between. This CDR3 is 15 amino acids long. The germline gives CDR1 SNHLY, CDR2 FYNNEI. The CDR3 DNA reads TGTGCCAGCTCTTTTGGGGGCAAGGGCAATCAGCCCCAGCATTTT. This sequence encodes CASSFGGKGNQPQHF.

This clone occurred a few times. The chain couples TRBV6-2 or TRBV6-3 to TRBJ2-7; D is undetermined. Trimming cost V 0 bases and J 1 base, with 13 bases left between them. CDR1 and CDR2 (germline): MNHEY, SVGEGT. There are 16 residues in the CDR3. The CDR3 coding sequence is TGTGCCAGCAGTTACTCGACGCGGATCCTATCCTACGAGCAGTACTTC. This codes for CASSYSTRILSYEQYF.

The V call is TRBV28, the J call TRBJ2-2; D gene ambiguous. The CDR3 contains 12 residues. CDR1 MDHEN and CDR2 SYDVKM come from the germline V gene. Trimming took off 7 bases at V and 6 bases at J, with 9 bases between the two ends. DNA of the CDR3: TGTGCCAGCACTCGGAGCGCCGGGGAGCTGTTTTTT. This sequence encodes CASTRSAGELFF.

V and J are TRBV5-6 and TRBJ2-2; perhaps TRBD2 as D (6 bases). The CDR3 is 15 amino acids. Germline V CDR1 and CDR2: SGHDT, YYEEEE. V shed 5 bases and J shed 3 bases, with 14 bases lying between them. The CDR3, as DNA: TGTGCCAGCAGGACGAGCCGGGAGTACACCGGGGAGCTGTTTTTT. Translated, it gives CASRTSREYTGELFF.

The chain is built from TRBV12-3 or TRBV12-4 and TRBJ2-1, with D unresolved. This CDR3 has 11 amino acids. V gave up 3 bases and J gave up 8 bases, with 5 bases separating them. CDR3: CASSFLHEQFF. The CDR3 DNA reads TGTGCCAGCAGTTTTCTCCATGAGCAGTTCTTC.

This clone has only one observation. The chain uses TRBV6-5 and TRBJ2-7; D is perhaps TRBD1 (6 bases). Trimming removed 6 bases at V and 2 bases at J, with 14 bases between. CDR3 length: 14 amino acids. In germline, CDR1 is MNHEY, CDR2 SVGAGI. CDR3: CASRTTAGAYEQYF. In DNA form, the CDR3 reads TGTGCCAGCAGGACAACGGCAGGGGCCTACGAGCAGTACTTC.

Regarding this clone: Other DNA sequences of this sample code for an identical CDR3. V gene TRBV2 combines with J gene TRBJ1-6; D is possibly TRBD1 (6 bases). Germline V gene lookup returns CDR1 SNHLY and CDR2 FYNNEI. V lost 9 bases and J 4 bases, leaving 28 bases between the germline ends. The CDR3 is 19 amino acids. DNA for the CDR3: TGTGCCAGTAGTCCCCGGGACACGGGGCGCCGGCGGTATAATTCACCCCTCCACTTT. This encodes CASSPRDTGRRRYNSPLHF. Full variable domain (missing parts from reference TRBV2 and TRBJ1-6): EPEVTQTPSHQVTQMGQEVILRCVPISNHLYFYWYRQILGQKVEFLVSFYNNEISEKSEIFDDQFSVERPDGSNFTLKIRSTKLEDSAMYFCASSPRDTGRRRYNSPLHFGNGTRLTVT.

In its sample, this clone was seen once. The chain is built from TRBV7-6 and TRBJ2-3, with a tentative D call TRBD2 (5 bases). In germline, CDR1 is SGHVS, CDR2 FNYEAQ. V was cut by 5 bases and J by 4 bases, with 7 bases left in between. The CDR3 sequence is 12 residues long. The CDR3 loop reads CASSTRSDTQYF. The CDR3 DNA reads TGTGCCAGCAGCACTAGGTCAGATACGCAGTATTTT.

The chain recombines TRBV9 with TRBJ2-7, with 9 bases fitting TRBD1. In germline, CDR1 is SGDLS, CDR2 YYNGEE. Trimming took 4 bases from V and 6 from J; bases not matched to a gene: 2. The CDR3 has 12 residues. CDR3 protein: CASSLTGGEQYF. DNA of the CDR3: TGTGCCAGCAGCCTGACAGGGGGCGAGCAGTACTTC.

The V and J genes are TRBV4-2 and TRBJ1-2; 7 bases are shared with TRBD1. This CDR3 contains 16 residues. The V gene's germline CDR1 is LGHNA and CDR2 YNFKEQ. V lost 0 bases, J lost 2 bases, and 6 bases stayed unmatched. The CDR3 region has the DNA TGTGCCAGCAGCCAAGAACGTTTGACAGGGAACTATGGCTACACCTTC. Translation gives CASSQERLTGNYGYTF.